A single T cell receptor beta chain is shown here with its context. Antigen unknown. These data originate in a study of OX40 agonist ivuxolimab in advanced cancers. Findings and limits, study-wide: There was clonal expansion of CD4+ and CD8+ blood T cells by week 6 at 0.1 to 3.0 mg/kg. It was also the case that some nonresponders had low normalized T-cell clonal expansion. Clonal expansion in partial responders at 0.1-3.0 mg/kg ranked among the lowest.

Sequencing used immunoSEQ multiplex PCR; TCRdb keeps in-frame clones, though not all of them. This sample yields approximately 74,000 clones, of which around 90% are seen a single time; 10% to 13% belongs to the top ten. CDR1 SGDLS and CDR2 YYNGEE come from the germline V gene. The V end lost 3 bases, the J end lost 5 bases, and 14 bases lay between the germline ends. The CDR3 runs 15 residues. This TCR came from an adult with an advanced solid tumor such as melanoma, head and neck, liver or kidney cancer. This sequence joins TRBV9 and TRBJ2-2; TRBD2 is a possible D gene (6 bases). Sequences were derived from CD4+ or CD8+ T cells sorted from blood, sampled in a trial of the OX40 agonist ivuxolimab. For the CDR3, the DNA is TGTGCCAGCAGCGCCCCGTCGGGGAGGACCGGGGAGCTGTTTTTT. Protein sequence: CASSAPSGRTGELFF.